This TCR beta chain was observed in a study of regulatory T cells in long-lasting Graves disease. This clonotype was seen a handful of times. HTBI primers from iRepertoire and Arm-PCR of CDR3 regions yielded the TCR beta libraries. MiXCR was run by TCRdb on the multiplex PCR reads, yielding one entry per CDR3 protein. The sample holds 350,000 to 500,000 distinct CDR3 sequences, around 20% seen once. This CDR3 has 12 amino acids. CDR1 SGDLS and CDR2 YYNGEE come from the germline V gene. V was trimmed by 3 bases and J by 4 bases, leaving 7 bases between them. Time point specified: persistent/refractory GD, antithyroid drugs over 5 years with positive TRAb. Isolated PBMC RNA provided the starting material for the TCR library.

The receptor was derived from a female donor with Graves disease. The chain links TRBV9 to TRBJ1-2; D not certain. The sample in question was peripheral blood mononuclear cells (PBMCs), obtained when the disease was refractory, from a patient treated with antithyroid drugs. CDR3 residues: CASSGRTYGYTF. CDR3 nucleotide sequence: TGTGCCAGCAGCGGAAGGACCTATGGCTACACCTTC.